This entry lists 21 T cell receptor beta chains sequenced from one sample in a study of T cell responses to AZD1222 COVID-19 vaccine. Profiled with immunoSEQ multiplex PCR; TCRdb holds only in-frame clones, not every one. The profile shows some 100,000 clones, over 75% of them singletons. The material sequenced was peripheral blood, taken on day 0 of AZD1222 vaccination. The receptors derive from an adult in good health.

CDR3 DNA: TGTGCCAGCAGCCTCGTCAGGGGCACTGAAGCTTTCTTT. It translates to CASSLVRGTEAFF. The genes are TRBV6-2 or TRBV6-3 and TRBJ1-1, with a possible D match to TRBD1 (6 bases). V was cut by 6 bases and J by 4 bases, with 12 bases left in between. The CDR3 has 13 amino acids. From germline, CDR1 is MNHEY and CDR2 SVGEGT.

This chain connects TRBV7-9 to TRBJ1-4; tentative D call: TRBD1 (6 bases). V lost 6 bases to trimming and J lost 0 bases, with 14 bases between them. The CDR3 consists of 16 residues. Germline CDR1 is SEHNR and CDR2 is FQNEAQ (reference sequence). DNA for the CDR3: TGTGCCAGCAGTCCGGCACAGGGAGCAACTAATGAAAAACTGTTTTTT. Its protein product is CASSPAQGATNEKLFF. Together with reference TRBV7-9 and TRBJ1-4, the CDR3 gives the full variable domain: DTGVSQNPRHKITKRGQNVTFRCDPISEHNRLYWYRQTLGQGPEFLTYFQNEAQLEKSRLLSDRFSAERPKGSFSTLEIQRTEQGDSAMYLCASSPAQGATNEKLFFGSGTQLSVL.

The V call is TRBV7-8, the J call TRBJ2-1; D unresolved. Germline assignment: CDR1 SGHVS and CDR2 FQNEAQ. The CDR3 spans 13 residues. V dropped 4 bases and J dropped 3 bases, with 7 bases sitting between them. The CDR3 DNA reads as TGTGCCAGCAGCTCAGCTAGCTACAATGAGCAGTTCTTC. It is translated as CASSSASYNEQFF.

In this sample, this clone turned up once. The rearrangement joins TRBV5-8 to TRBJ2-7; D is unresolved. With 4 bases removed from V and 3 bases from J, the gap between germline ends came to 8 bases. Germline values: CDR1 SGHTS, CDR2 YDEGEE. The CDR3 consists of 12 residues. CDR3 DNA sequence: TGTGCCAGCAGCGTCACCTTCTACGAGCAGTACTTC. It codes for CASSVTFYEQYF.

This chain links TRBV7-2 with TRBJ1-1, with D hard to call. Trimming cost V 4 bases and J 4 bases, with 13 bases left between them. Per germline, CDR1 SGHTA and CDR2 FQGNSA. The CDR3 has 14 amino acids. This CDR3 reads CASSWPALGTEAFF. The CDR3 nucleotides are TGTGCCAGCAGCTGGCCAGCCTTGGGCACTGAAGCTTTCTTT. The entire variable domain, with the rest obtained from reference TRBV7-2 and TRBJ1-1, is as follows: GAGVSQSPSNKVTEKGKDVELRCDPISGHTALYWYRQSLGQGLEFLIYFQGNSAPDKSGLPSDRFSAERTGGSVSTLTIQRTQQEDSAVYLCASSWPALGTEAFFGQGTRLTVV.

The CDR3 loop reads CASSPGTGYYGYTF. In DNA, the CDR3 is TGTGCCAGCAGCCCTGGGACAGGGTATTATGGCTACACCTTC. The chain is built from TRBV28 and TRBJ1-2; 9 bases are a match to TRBD1. V gave up 6 bases and J gave up 5 bases; unmatched junction bases: 7. Germline V CDR1 and CDR2: MDHEN, SYDVKM. The CDR3 has 14 residues.

The V gene is TRBV5-1, the J gene TRBJ1-1, with a possible D match to TRBD1 (5 bases). Trimming shortened V by 3 bases and J by 1 base, and 10 bases separated the two germline ends. Germline values: CDR1 SGHRS, CDR2 YFSETQ. The CDR3 is made up of 14 amino acids. CDR3 sequence: CASSYGHKNTEAFF. CDR3 sequence (DNA): TGCGCCAGCAGCTATGGACACAAGAACACTGAAGCTTTCTTT.

The rearrangement joins TRBV30 to TRBJ1-1; D is ambiguous. Germline V gene lookup returns CDR1 GTSNPN and CDR2 SVGIG (reference sequence). The V gene lost 0 bases and the J gene lost 8 bases, with 13 bases spanning the gap. This CDR3 comprises 13 residues. CDR3 amino acids: CAWSVRETSEAFF. The CDR3 DNA sequence: TGTGCCTGGAGTGTACGTGAGACTTCCGAAGCTTTCTTT.

This clone was seen only a few times. The chain has TRBV7-3 and TRBJ1-5, with D tentatively TRBD1 (5 bases). V lost 8 bases and J lost 4, with 12 bases in between. This CDR3 has 13 residues. CDR1 and CDR2 (germline): SGHTA, FQGTGA. The CDR3 DNA sequence: TGTGCCAGCCACACAGGAGTAAATCAGCCCCAGCATTTT. Encoded protein: CASHTGVNQPQHF.

The chain carries TRBV5-6 and TRBJ1-5; no clear D gene. CDR1 and CDR2 from the germline V gene are SGHDT and YYEEEE. The CDR3 sequence is 14 residues long. V dropped 3 bases and J dropped 12 bases, with 19 bases sitting between them. CDR3 sequence (DNA): TGTGCCAGCAGCTCCTCGGAGGCCCCTCACATCCAGCATTTT. Translation: CASSSSEAPHIQHF.

This rearrangement joins TRBV19 to TRBJ1-2; unclear D gene. The CDR3 runs to 12 residues. CDR1 is LNHDA, CDR2 SQIVND, per germline (reference sequence). Trimming shortened V by 5 bases and J by 2 bases, and 6 bases separated the two germline ends. The CDR3 spells CASSWSNYGYTF. CDR3 coding DNA: TGTGCCAGTAGTTGGAGCAACTATGGCTACACCTTC.

The chain uses TRBV5-1 and TRBJ1-1, with 9 bases lining up with TRBD1. The CDR3 has 16 residues. The V and J ends lost 2 bases and 4 bases, in that order; junction bases with no gene match: 9. Germline V gene sequence: CDR1 SGHRS, CDR2 YFSETQ. CDR3 loop: CASSFASGTGFTEAFF. The CDR3, as DNA: TGCGCCAGCAGCTTTGCCTCCGGGACAGGGTTCACTGAAGCTTTCTTT.

The chain is built from TRBV5-5 and TRBJ1-5; D may be TRBD1 (5 bases). CDR1 and CDR2 from the germline V gene are SGHKS and YYEKEE (reference sequence). The CDR3 sequence is 14 residues long. The V gene lost 4 bases and the J gene lost 3 bases, with 11 bases spanning the gap. CDR3 in DNA: TGTGCCAGCAGCACGGACATGTTCAATCAGCCCCAGCATTTT. It yields the protein CASSTDMFNQPQHF.

This chain connects TRBV27 to TRBJ2-1; no clear D. The CDR3 spans 14 residues. The germline V and J ends were trimmed by 6 bases and 3 bases, with 12 bases remaining between them. In germline, CDR1 is MNHEY, CDR2 SMNVEV (reference sequence). The CDR3 coding sequence is TGTGCCAGCAGACGGGTAGCTAGCTACAATGAGCAGTTCTTC. Amino acids: CASRRVASYNEQFF.

This chain connects TRBV25-1 to TRBJ2-7; 9 bases match TRBD1. The CDR3 consists of 17 residues. CDR1 MGHDK and CDR2 SYGVNS come from the germline V gene. With V trimmed by 5 bases and J by 5 bases, 16 bases remained unmatched. CDR3 coding DNA: TGTGCCAGCAGTACCTTTATGGGGGGGACAGGGAAGAACGAGCAGTACTTC. It codes for CASSTFMGGTGKNEQYF.

This clone is a singleton in its sample. The V and J genes are TRBV6-5 and TRBJ1-5; 7 bases are shared with TRBD1. Per the germline V gene, CDR1 is MNHEY and CDR2 is SVGAGI. CDR3 length: 15 amino acids. The ends lost 2 bases at V and 5 bases at J; junction bases unmatched: 6. CDR3 nucleotides: TGTGCCAGCAGTTACGCGGGACAGCAGGATCAGCCCCAGCATTTT. It encodes CASSYAGQQDQPQHF.

A note on this clone: The sample has other DNA sequences that encode this CDR3 too. J is TRBJ2-2 and V is TRBV28; D is ambiguous. Germline assignment: CDR1 MDHEN and CDR2 SYDVKM. V lost 2 bases to trimming and J lost 0 bases, with 1 base between them. The CDR3 consists of 13 residues. The CDR3 DNA reads as TGTGCCAGCAGTTTACCGAACACCGGGGAGCTGTTTTTT. Translation gives CASSLPNTGELFF. The variable domain in full, completed from reference TRBV28 and TRBJ2-2, reads DVKVTQSSRYLVKRTGEKVFLECVQDMDHENMFWYRQDPGLGLRLIYFSYDVKMKEKGDIPEGYSVSREKKERFSLILESASTNQTSMYLCASSLPNTGELFFGEGSRLTVL.

This clone occurred once. The chain employs TRBV5-4 and TRBJ2-5; TRBD1 aligns across 7 bases. Germline V gives CDR1 SGHNT, CDR2 YYREEE (reference sequence). The CDR3 totals 15 residues. After removal of 2 bases from V and 4 bases from J, the junction contained 8 bases not matched to a gene. The CDR3: CASSFTGAPRETQYF. DNA for the CDR3: TGTGCCAGCAGCTTTACAGGGGCCCCCCGAGAGACCCAGTACTTC.

V gene TRBV11-3 combines with J gene TRBJ2-5, with D tentatively TRBD1 (6 bases). The germline V gene encodes CDR1 SGHNT and CDR2 YENEEA. V was cut by 1 base and J by 2 bases, with 8 bases left in between. The CDR3 is 14 amino acids. The CDR3 DNA reads as TGTGCCAGCAGCTTAGGGGGGCAGCAAGAGACCCAGTACTTC. This codes for CASSLGGQQETQYF.

V is TRBV27 and J is TRBJ1-2; TRBD1 matches 10 bases. Germline V gene sequence: CDR1 MNHEY, CDR2 SMNVEV (reference sequence). The CDR3 extends over 13 amino acids. V lost 6 bases and J lost 8; bases outside the gene matches: 6. DNA for the CDR3: TGTGCCAGCAGATCAGGGACAGGGGTGGGCTACACCTTC. It translates to CASRSGTGVGYTF.

This clone was found once. The rearrangement links TRBV28 to TRBJ2-7; 9 bases map to TRBD1. Germline V CDR1 and CDR2: MDHEN, SYDVKM. V lost 4 bases to trimming and J lost 1 base; unmatched junction nucleotides: 8. This CDR3 contains 16 residues. CDR3 DNA: TGTGCCAGCAGTTATTTACCGGGACAGGGATCCTACGAGCAGTACTTC. Translated, it gives CASSYLPGQGSYEQYF.